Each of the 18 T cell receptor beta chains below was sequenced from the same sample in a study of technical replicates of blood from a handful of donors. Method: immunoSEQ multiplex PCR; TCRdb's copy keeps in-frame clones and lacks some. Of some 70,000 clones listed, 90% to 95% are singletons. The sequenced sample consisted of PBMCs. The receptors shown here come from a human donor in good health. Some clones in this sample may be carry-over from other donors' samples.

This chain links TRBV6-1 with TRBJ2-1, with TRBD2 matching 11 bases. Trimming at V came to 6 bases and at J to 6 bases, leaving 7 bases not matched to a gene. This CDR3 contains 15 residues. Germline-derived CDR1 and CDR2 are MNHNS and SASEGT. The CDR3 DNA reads TGTGCCAGCAGCACCGGGACTAGCGGAACCAATGAGCAGTTCTTC. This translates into CASSTGTSGTNEQFF.

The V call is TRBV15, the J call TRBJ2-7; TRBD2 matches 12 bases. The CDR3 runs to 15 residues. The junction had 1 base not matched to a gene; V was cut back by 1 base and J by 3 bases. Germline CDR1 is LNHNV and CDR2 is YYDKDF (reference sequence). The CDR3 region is CATSRGTSGNYEQYF. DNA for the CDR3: TGTGCCACCAGCAGAGGGACTAGCGGGAACTACGAGCAGTACTTC. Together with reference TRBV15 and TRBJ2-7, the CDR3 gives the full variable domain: DAMVIQNPRYQVTQFGKPVTLSCSQTLNHNVMYWYQQKSSQAPKLLFHYYDKDFNNEADTPDNFQSRRPNTSFCFLDIRSPGLGDTAMYLCATSRGTSGNYEQYFGPGTRLTVT.

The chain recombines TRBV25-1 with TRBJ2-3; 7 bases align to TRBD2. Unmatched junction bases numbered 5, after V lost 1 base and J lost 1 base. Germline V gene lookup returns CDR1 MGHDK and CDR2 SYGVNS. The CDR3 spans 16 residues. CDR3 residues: CASSESLRGGTDTQYF. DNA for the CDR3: TGTGCCAGCAGTGAATCCCTACGGGGGGGCACAGATACGCAGTATTTT.

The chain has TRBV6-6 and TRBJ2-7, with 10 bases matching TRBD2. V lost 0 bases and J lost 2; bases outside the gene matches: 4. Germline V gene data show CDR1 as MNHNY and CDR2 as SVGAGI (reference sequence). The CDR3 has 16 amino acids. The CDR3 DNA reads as TGTGCCAGCAGTTACTCGGTGAGCGGGGGGGCCTACGAGCAGTACTTC. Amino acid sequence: CASSYSVSGGAYEQYF.

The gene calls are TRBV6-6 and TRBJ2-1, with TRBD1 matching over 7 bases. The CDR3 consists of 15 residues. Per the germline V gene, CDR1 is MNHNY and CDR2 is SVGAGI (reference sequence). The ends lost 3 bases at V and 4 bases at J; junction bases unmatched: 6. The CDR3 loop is CASSYSGTAYNEQFF. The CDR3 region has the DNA TGTGCCAGCAGTTATTCCGGGACAGCTTACAATGAGCAGTTCTTC.

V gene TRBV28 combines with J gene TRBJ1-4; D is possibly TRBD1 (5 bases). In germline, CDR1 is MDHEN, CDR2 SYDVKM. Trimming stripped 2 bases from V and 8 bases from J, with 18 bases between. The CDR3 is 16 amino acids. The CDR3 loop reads CASSLPPGGFGEKLFF. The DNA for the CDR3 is TGTGCCAGCAGTTTACCTCCGGGGGGATTTGGGGAAAAACTGTTTTTT.

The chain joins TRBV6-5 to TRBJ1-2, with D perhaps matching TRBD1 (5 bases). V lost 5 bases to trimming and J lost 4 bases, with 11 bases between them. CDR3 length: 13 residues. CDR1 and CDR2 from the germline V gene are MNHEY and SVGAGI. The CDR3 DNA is TGTGCCAGCAGTCCTCCCGGGGGCTATGGCTACACCTTC. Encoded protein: CASSPPGGYGYTF.

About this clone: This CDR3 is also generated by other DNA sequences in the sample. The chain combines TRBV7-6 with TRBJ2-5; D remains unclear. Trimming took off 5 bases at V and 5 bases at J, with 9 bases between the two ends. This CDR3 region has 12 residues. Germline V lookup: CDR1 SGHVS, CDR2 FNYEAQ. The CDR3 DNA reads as TGTGCCAGCAGCCTAAATCGGGAGACCCAGTACTTC. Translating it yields CASSLNRETQYF.

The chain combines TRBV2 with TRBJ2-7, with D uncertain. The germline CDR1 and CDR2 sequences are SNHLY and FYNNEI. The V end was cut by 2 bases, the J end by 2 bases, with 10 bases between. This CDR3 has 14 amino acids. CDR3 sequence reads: CASSEQGGAYEQYF. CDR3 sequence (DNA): TGTGCCAGCAGTGAACAAGGCGGAGCCTACGAGCAGTACTTC.

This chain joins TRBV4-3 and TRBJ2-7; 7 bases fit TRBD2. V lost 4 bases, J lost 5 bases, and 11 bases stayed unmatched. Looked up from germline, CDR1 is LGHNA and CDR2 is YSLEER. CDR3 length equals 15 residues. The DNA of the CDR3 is TGCGCCAGCAGCCCGGGGCGGGGAGGGCCTAACGAGCAGTACTTC. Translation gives CASSPGRGGPNEQYF.

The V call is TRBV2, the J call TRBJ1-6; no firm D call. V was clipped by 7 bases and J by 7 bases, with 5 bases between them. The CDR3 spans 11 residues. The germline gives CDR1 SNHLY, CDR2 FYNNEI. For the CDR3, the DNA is TGTGCCAGCAACGAGAATTCACCCCTCCACTTT. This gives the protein CASNENSPLHF.

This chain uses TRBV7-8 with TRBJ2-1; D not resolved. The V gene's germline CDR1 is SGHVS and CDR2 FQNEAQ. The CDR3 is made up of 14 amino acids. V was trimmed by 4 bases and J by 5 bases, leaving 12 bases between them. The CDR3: CASSSHSSDNEQFF. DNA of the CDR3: TGTGCCAGCAGCTCCCATAGCAGCGACAATGAGCAGTTCTTC.

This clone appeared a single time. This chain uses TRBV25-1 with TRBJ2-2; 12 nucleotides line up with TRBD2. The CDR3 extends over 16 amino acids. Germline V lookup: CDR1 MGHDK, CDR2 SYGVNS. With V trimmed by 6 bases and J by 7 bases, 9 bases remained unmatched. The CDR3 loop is CASSTLAGGSGGELFF. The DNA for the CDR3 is TGTGCCAGCAGCACACTAGCGGGGGGTTCTGGCGGGGAGCTGTTTTTT.

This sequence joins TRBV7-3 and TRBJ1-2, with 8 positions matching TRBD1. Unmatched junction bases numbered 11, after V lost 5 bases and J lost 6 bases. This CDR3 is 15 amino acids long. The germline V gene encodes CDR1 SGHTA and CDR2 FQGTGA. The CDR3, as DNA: TGTGCCAGCAGCACAAGACAGGGGAGTTCCGATGGCTACACCTTC. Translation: CASSTRQGSSDGYTF.

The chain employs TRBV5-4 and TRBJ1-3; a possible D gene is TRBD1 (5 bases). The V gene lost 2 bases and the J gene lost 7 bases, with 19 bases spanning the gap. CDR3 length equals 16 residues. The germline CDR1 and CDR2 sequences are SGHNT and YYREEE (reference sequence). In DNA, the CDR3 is TGTGCCAGCAGCTTCGGGGGACTTAGGGGTTCGAACACCATATATTTT. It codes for CASSFGGLRGSNTIYF.

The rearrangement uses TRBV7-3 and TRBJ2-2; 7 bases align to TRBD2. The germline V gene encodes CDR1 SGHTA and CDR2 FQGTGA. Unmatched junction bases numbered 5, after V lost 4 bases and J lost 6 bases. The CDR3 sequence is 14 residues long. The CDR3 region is CASSSGTNPGELFF. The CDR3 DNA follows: TGTGCCAGCAGCTCCGGGACTAACCCCGGGGAGCTGTTTTTT.

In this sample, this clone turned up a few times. The CDR3 region has the DNA TGTGCCAGCAGCTCCTTCGGACAGCCCTATGGCTACACCTTC. Translating gives CASSSFGQPYGYTF. The chain combines TRBV7-2 with TRBJ1-2, with D maybe TRBD1 (6 bases). The CDR3 is made up of 14 amino acids. V was shortened by 4 bases and J by 4 bases, with 13 bases between the two germline ends. The germline V gene encodes CDR1 SGHTA and CDR2 FQGNSA.

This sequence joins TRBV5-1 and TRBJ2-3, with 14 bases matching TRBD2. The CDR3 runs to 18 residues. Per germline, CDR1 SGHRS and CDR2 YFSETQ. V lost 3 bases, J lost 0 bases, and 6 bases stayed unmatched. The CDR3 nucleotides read TGCGCCAGCAGCTGGGGGACTAGCGGGGGCCAAAGCACAGATACGCAGTATTTT. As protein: CASSWGTSGGQSTDTQYF.